A selection of T cell receptor beta chains follows, all from one sample in a study of T cells in tuberculosis. Generated by immunoSEQ multiplex PCR, the TCRdb table keeps only in-frame clones and is missing some. The sample has under 45,000 clones, about 93% seen once. Source material: PBMCs. These receptors were taken from a donor aged 10-29 years with latent tuberculosis or without tuberculosis infection. Each CDR3 is given with its conserved first and last residue. Fields, in order: D gene, clone size, J gene, V gene, CDR3 DNA, CDR3 protein. A D gene is named only where the DNA matches it firmly. Rows give clone size only sometimes, using once, few, many, or a class for an expanded clone.

>TRBD2|NA|TRBJ2-7|TRBV7-9
TGTGCCAGCAGCTTAGGAGGACTAGCGAACGAGCAGTACTTC
CASSLGGLANEQYF
>NA|NA|TRBJ2-7|TRBV15
TGTGCCACCAGCACTCCCAAAAGGGGCATTTCCTACGAGCAGTACTTC
CATSTPKRGISYEQYF
>TRBD1|NA|TRBJ1-1|TRBV9
TGTGCCAGCAGCCCCGGACAGGGGAGGGTGAACACTGAAGCTTTCTTT
CASSPGQGRVNTEAFF
>TRBD2|NA|TRBJ2-2|TRBV7-6
TGTGCCAGCAGCGATATTAGCGGGGGGTTTTCCGGGGAGCTGTTTTTT
CASSDISGGFSGELFF
>TRBD1|NA|TRBJ2-1|TRBV4-3
TGCGCCAGCAGCCAAGACCCGGGACAGGTCTACAATGAGCAGTTCTTC
CASSQDPGQVYNEQFF
>NA|NA|TRBJ2-3|TRBV7-3
TGTGCCAGCAGCTCCGCCTACGCAGATACGCAGTATTTT
CASSSAYADTQYF
>NA|once|TRBJ1-1|TRBV7-9
TGTGCCAGCAGCTTTCTAACCCGGCGGGGGAACACTGAAGCTTTCTTT
CASSFLTRRGNTEAFF
>NA|once|TRBJ2-7|TRBV5-1
TGCGCCAGCAGCTGGACAGATGCCTACGAGCAGTACTTC
CASSWTDAYEQYF
>TRBD1|NA|TRBJ2-2|TRBV5-1
TGCGCCAGCAGCTTCAACCTTCCAGGACGGACAGGGGTCCTCGGGGAGCTGTTTTTT
CASSFNLPGRTGVLGELFF
>TRBD1|NA|TRBJ1-4|TRBV9
TGTGCCAGCAGCGCGGGACAGGGTGAAAAACTGTTTTTT
CASSAGQGEKLFF
>TRBD1|NA|TRBJ2-7|TRBV5-6
TGTGCCAGCGTGAACCGGGACAGGTCCTACGAGCAGTACTTC
CASVNRDRSYEQYF
>TRBD1|NA|TRBJ2-4|TRBV19
TGTGCCAGTACCTACGGGACAGGAGGAAACATTCAGTACTTC
CASTYGTGGNIQYF
>TRBD1|NA|TRBJ1-1|TRBV5-7
TGTGCCAGCAGCTCGGTCAGGGGGCCGAACACTGAAGCTTTCTTT
CASSSVRGPNTEAFF
>TRBD1|once|TRBJ2-7|TRBV6-1
TGTGCCAGCAGCCAGAAGAGGACAGGGGACGAGCAGTACTTC
CASSQKRTGDEQYF
>NA|NA|TRBJ1-2|TRBV30
TGTGCCTGGAGTGTGGGACCCGGGGGTAGCTACACCTTC
CAWSVGPGGSYTF
>TRBD1|NA|TRBJ1-4|TRBV9
TGTGCCAGCAGCGTAGGGGCAGGGGGCTTTTTGTGGACTAATGAAAAACTGTTTTTT
CASSVGAGGFLWTNEKLFF
>TRBD1|NA|TRBJ1-5|TRBV19
TGTGCCAGTAGTTTGACAGGGTACAATCAGCCCCAGCATTTT
CASSLTGYNQPQHF
>TRBD1|NA|TRBJ1-1|TRBV5-8
TGTGCCAGCAGCCTGGGACAGATATTTACTGAAGCTTTCTTT
CASSLGQIFTEAFF